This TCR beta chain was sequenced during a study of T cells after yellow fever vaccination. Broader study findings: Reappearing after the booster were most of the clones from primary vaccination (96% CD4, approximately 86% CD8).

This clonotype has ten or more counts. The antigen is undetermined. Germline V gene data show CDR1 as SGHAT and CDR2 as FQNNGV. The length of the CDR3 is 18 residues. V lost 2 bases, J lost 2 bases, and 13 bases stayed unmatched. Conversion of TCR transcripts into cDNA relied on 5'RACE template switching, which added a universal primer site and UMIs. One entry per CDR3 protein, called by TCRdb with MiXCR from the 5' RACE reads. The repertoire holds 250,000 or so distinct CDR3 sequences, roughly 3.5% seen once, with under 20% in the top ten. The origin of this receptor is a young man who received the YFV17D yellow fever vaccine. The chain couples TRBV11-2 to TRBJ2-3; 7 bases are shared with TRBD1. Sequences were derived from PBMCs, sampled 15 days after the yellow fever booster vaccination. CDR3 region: CASSLRAQTGSSTDTQYF. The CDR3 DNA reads TGTGCCAGCAGCTTACGCGCTCAGACAGGGTCATCCACAGATACGCAGTATTTT.